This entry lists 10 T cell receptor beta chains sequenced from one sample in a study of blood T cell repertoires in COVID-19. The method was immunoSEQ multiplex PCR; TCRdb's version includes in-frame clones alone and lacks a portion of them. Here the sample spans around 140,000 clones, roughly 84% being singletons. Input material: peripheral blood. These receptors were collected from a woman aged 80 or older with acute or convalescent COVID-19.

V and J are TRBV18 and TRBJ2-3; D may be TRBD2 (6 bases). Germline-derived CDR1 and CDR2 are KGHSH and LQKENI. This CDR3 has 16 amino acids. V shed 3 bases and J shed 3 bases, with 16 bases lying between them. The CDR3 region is CASSPARLEGTDTQYF. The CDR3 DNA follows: TGTGCCAGCTCACCTGCTAGATTGGAGGGGACAGATACGCAGTATTTT.

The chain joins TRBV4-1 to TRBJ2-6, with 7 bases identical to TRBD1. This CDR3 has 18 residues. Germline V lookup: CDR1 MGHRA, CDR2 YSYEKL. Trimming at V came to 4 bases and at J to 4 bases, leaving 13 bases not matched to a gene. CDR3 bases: TGCGCCAGCAGCCCCCGAAGACAGGGAGAGCCCGGGGCCAACGTCCTGACTTTC. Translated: CASSPRRQGEPGANVLTF.

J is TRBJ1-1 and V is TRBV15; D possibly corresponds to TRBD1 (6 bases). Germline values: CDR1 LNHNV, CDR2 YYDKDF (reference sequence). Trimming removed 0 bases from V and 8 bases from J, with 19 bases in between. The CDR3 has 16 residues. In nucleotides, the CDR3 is TGTGCCACCAGCAGAGAGGTTAGGGGCTGGGGGCGGGAAGCTTTCTTT. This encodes CATSREVRGWGREAFF.

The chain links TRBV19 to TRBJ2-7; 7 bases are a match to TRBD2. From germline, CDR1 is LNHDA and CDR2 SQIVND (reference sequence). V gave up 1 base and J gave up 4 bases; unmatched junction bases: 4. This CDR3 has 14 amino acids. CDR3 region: CASSIGGSAYEQYF. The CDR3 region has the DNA TGTGCCAGTAGTATAGGCGGGAGTGCGTACGAGCAGTACTTC.

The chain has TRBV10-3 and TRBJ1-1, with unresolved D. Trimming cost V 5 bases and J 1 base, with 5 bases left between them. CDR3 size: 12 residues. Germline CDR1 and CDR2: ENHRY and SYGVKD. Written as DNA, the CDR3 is TGTGCCATCAGTCCATCGAACACTGAAGCTTTCTTT. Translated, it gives CAISPSNTEAFF.

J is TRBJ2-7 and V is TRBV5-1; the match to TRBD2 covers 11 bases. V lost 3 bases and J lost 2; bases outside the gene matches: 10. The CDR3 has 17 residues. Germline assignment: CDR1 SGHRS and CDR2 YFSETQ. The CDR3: CASSYTSGRGGAYEQYF. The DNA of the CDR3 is TGCGCCAGCAGCTATACTAGCGGGAGAGGTGGAGCCTACGAGCAGTACTTC.

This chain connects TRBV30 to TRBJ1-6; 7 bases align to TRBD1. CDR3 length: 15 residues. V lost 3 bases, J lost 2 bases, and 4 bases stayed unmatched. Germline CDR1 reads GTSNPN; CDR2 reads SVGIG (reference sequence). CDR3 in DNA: TGTGCCTGGAGGACAGGGACAACCTATAATTCACCCCTCCACTTT. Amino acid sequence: CAWRTGTTYNSPLHF.

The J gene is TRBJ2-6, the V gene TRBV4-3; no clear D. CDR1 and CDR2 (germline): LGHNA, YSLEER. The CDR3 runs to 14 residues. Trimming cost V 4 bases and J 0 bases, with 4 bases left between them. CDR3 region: CASSLGSGANVLTF. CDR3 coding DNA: TGCGCCAGCAGCCTCGGCTCTGGGGCCAACGTCCTGACTTTC.

CDR3 in DNA: TGTGCCAGCAGCTTAGTGGGGACTAGCGGGAACAATGAGCAGTTCTTC. Its protein product is CASSLVGTSGNNEQFF. This chain uses TRBV7-2 with TRBJ2-1; TRBD2 aligns across 13 bases. CDR1 is SGHTA, CDR2 FQGNSA, per germline. V lost 1 base and J lost 5; bases outside the gene matches: 2. This CDR3 has 16 amino acids.

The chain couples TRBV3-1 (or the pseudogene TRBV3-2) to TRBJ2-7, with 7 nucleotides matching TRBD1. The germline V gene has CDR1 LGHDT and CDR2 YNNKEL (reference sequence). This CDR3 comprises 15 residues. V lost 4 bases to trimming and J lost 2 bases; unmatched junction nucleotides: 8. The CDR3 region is CASSRRQGQTYEQYF. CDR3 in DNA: TGTGCCAGCAGCCGTCGACAGGGTCAGACCTACGAGCAGTACTTC.